Below are 30 T cell receptor beta chains sequenced from a single sample in a study of blood T cell repertoires in COVID-19. TCRdb's table, derived via immunoSEQ multiplex PCR, lists solely in-frame clones and lacks some. The repertoire holds 130,000 or so clones, with around 85% as singletons. Sequencing input: peripheral blood. These receptors came from a human donor in a cohort sampled during active COVID-19.

This clone came up a few times. The V and J genes are TRBV5-4 and TRBJ2-7; 10 bases line up with TRBD1. The V segment lost 6 bases and the J segment 5 bases; nucleotides outside the gene matches: 14. Germline CDR1 reads SGHNT; CDR2 reads YYREEE (reference sequence). CDR3 length equals 16 residues. CDR3 DNA sequence: TGTGCCAGCAATTGGGCATCCGGGACAGGGGAGAACGAGCAGTACTTC. Its protein is CASNWASGTGENEQYF.

This clone was detected once. This sequence joins TRBV12-3 or TRBV12-4 and TRBJ1-4, with D maybe TRBD1 (5 bases). This CDR3 spans 11 amino acids. Deletions cut 8 bases from V and 8 bases from J, with 9 bases between. CDR3: CASGTLEKLFF. The CDR3 nucleotides read TGTGCCAGCGGGACTTTGGAAAAACTGTTTTTT.

The genes are TRBV14 and TRBJ1-1; tentative D call: TRBD1 (5 bases). V lost 1 base and J lost 4, with 13 bases in between. The germline CDR1 and CDR2 sequences are SGHDN and FVKESK. The CDR3 is 15 residues long. CDR3 region: CASSQARGMSTEAFF. In nucleotides, the CDR3 is TGTGCCAGCAGCCAAGCCCGGGGGATGAGCACTGAAGCTTTCTTT.

The chain is built from TRBV18 and TRBJ1-2; no clear D. The germline V gene has CDR1 KGHSH and CDR2 LQKENI. The CDR3 spans 12 residues. Trimming removed 3 bases at V and 7 bases at J, with 9 bases between. This chain's CDR3 is CASSPSGGGYTF. The CDR3 nucleotides read TGTGCCAGCTCACCCTCCGGTGGTGGCTACACCTTC. The whole variable domain, remainder taken from reference TRBV18 and TRBJ1-2, is NAGVMQNPRHLVRRRGQEARLRCSPMKGHSHVYWYRQLPEEGLKFMVYLQKENIIDESGMPKERFSAEFPKEGPSILRIQQVVRGDSAAYFCASSPSGGGYTFGSGTRLTVV.

The chain combines TRBV11-3 with TRBJ2-3, with TRBD2 matching over 9 bases. Germline CDR1 reads SGHNT; CDR2 reads YENEEA. The CDR3 is made up of 16 amino acids. Trimming took 5 bases from V and 5 from J; bases not matched to a gene: 11. The CDR3 region is CASSPNPGLAIDTQYF. As DNA, the CDR3 is TGTGCCAGCAGCCCGAACCCGGGACTAGCTATAGATACGCAGTATTTT.

The gene calls are TRBV7-2 and TRBJ1-4; the D gene is possibly TRBD1 (5 bases). Germline assignment: CDR1 SGHTA and CDR2 FQGNSA. Trimming left V 5 bases short and J 8 bases short, with 15 bases between. The CDR3 totals 14 residues. The chain's CDR3 is CASSRGGVSEKLFF. CDR3 nucleotide sequence: TGTGCCAGCAGCCGGGGCGGGGTCAGCGAAAAACTGTTTTTT.

The chain combines TRBV7-9 with TRBJ2-7, with 7 bases matching TRBD1. The CDR3 runs to 14 residues. V was pared by 4 bases and J by 0 bases, with 3 bases of the junction left unmatched. CDR1 and CDR2 (germline): SEHNR, FQNEAQ (reference sequence). The CDR3 coding sequence is TGTGCCAGCAGCTCGGGACAGAGCTCCTACGAGCAGTACTTC. Protein product: CASSSGQSSYEQYF. Drawing the rest from reference TRBV7-9 and TRBJ2-7, the complete variable domain is DTGVSQNPRHKITKRGQNVTFRCDPISEHNRLYWYRQTLGQGPEFLTYFQNEAQLEKSRLLSDRFSAERPKGSFSTLEIQRTEQGDSAMYLCASSSGQSSYEQYFGPGTRLTVT.

The V call is TRBV7-9, the J call TRBJ2-3; D is possibly TRBD2 (5 bases). There are 14 residues in the CDR3. V shed 1 base and J shed 6 bases, with 11 bases lying between them. Germline V gene lookup returns CDR1 SEHNR and CDR2 FQNEAQ (reference sequence). This CDR3 reads CASSLDRRGDTQYF. In DNA, the CDR3 is TGTGCCAGCAGCTTAGACCGAAGAGGGGATACGCAGTATTTT.

The chain couples TRBV29-1 to TRBJ2-2; TRBD1 is a possible D gene (6 bases). The CDR3 spans 13 residues. V was clipped by 4 bases and J by 4 bases, with 10 bases between them. Germline CDR1 and CDR2: SQVTM and ANQGSEA. CDR3 bases: TGCAGCGTTGGTACAGGGTCCACCGGGGAGCTGTTTTTT. This encodes CSVGTGSTGELFF.

The chain links TRBV7-2 to TRBJ2-3; D is unclear. This CDR3 spans 12 amino acids. V was clipped by 2 bases and J by 6 bases, with 6 bases between them. Germline CDR1 reads SGHTA; CDR2 reads FQGNSA. The CDR3 DNA sequence: TGTGCCAGCAGCTTATCCTCCGATACGCAGTATTTT. Protein: CASSLSSDTQYF.

This clone occurred a few times. The chain carries TRBV9 and TRBJ2-1; TRBD1 matches at 10 bases. This CDR3 spans 16 amino acids. The germline CDR1 and CDR2 sequences are SGDLS and YYNGEE. Trimming removed 3 bases from V and 9 bases from J; junction bases left unmatched: 12. For the CDR3, the DNA is TGTGCCAGCAGCGGGTTGACAGGGGGCTTGGCTAGTGAGCAGTTCTTC. It yields the protein CASSGLTGGLASEQFF.

A single count supports this clone. V and J are TRBV2 and TRBJ1-2; D might be TRBD1 (6 bases). Trimming pared 11 bases from V and 0 bases from J, leaving 13 bases between. Germline lookup yields CDR1 SNHLY and CDR2 FYNNEI. CDR3 size: 13 residues. CDR3 in DNA: TGTGCCCTGGGGGCAAAAACTAACTATGGCTACACCTTC. Amino acids: CALGAKTNYGYTF.

The V gene is TRBV5-8, the J gene TRBJ1-5; D remains unclear. Germline V gives CDR1 SGHTS, CDR2 YDEGEE. The V end lost 0 bases, the J end lost 4 bases, and 11 bases lay between the germline ends. This CDR3 spans 15 amino acids. The CDR3, as DNA: TGTGCCAGCAGCTTGGCCTGGGCAGGTAATCAGCCCCAGCATTTT. Translation gives CASSLAWAGNQPQHF.

The V gene is TRBV5-6, the J gene TRBJ1-1; 11 bases align to TRBD1. This CDR3 spans 14 amino acids. Looked up from germline, CDR1 is SGHDT and CDR2 is YYEEEE. Trimming removed 0 bases from V and 10 bases from J; junction bases left unmatched: 5. For the CDR3, the DNA is TGTGCCAGCAGCTTGGGAGGGACAGGGGGAGTAGCTTTCTTT. Protein product: CASSLGGTGGVAFF.

Only one count was recorded for this clone. V is TRBV12-3 or TRBV12-4 and J is TRBJ2-2; maybe TRBD1 (6 bases). V lost 10 bases to trimming and J lost 5 bases, with 14 bases between them. This CDR3 is built from 13 residues. The CDR3, as DNA: TGTGCCACCCGAATAGGGGGAACCGGGGAGCTGTTTTTT. Translated, it gives CATRIGGTGELFF.

This sequence joins TRBV5-1 and TRBJ1-1; D gene unclear. Trimming took off 5 bases at V and 4 bases at J, with 12 bases between the two ends. This CDR3 region has 13 residues. CDR1 SGHRS and CDR2 YFSETQ come from the germline V gene. The CDR3: CASSLGRGTEAFF. CDR3 sequence (DNA): TGCGCCAGCAGTCTGGGCCGGGGCACTGAAGCTTTCTTT.

This clone occurred once. CDR3 nucleotides: TGCGCCAGCACACCATCAGGAGGGAATGGCTACACCTTC. Its translation: CASTPSGGNGYTF. This chain joins TRBV5-1 and TRBJ1-2; D remains ambiguous. V was trimmed by 6 bases and J by 6 bases, leaving 15 bases between them. This CDR3 is 13 amino acids long. CDR1 and CDR2 (germline): SGHRS, YFSETQ.

V gene TRBV5-1 combines with J gene TRBJ2-7, with D possibly matching TRBD1 (5 bases). V lost 0 bases and J 7 bases, leaving 14 bases between the germline ends. The V gene's germline CDR1 is SGHRS and CDR2 YFSETQ. The CDR3 extends over 14 amino acids. The CDR3 sequence is CASSLGPRDVEQYF. Here the CDR3 DNA reads TGCGCCAGCAGCTTGGGACCCAGGGATGTAGAGCAGTACTTC.

In its sample, this clone was seen a few times. This chain joins TRBV18 and TRBJ1-1, with 9 bases fitting TRBD1. Germline values: CDR1 KGHSH, CDR2 LQKENI. CDR3 length: 13 amino acids. Unmatched junction bases numbered 2, after V lost 3 bases and J lost 6 bases. The CDR3 sequence is CASSPGTGPEAFF. Written as DNA, the CDR3 is TGTGCCAGCTCACCCGGGACAGGGCCTGAAGCTTTCTTT.

The chain recombines TRBV3-1 (or the pseudogene TRBV3-2) with TRBJ1-5; D is possibly TRBD1 (5 bases). CDR1 is LGHDT and CDR2 is YNNKEL in the germline V gene (reference sequence). With 3 bases removed from V and 1 base from J, the gap between germline ends came to 19 bases. CDR3 size: 18 residues. The CDR3 bases are TGTGCCAGCAGCCACCCTCCCCGCCAGCGGGGGAGCAATCAGCCCCAGCATTTT. This encodes CASSHPPRQRGSNQPQHF.

The chain carries TRBV6-5 and TRBJ2-5; D unclear. The CDR3 has 11 amino acids. The germline CDR1 and CDR2 sequences are MNHEY and SVGAGI. The V gene lost 5 bases and the J gene lost 5 bases, with 6 bases spanning the gap. In DNA, the CDR3 is TGTGCCAGCAGTCCCGGGGAGACCCAGTACTTC. Protein: CASSPGETQYF.

This sequence joins TRBV7-2 and TRBJ1-4; the match to TRBD1 covers 10 bases. The trim removed 3 bases at V and 8 bases at J, leaving 6 bases unmatched. CDR1 SGHTA and CDR2 FQGNSA come from the germline V gene. This CDR3 region has 15 residues. CDR3 bases: TGTGCCAGCAGCTTGATTCCGGGACAGGGGGAAAAACTGTTTTTT. Protein: CASSLIPGQGEKLFF.

The sample holds many counts of this clone. The chain combines TRBV7-2 with TRBJ1-6; perhaps TRBD1 as D (5 bases). The ends were cut back, 6 bases at V and 7 bases at J, with 13 bases in the middle. Germline assignment: CDR1 SGHTA and CDR2 FQGNSA. The CDR3 contains 14 residues. The CDR3 DNA sequence: TGTGCCAGCAGTTGGGGGGTCGGGAATTCACCCCTCCACTTT. Its translation is CASSWGVGNSPLHF.

The J gene is TRBJ2-5, the V gene TRBV3-1 (or the pseudogene TRBV3-2), with D perhaps TRBD2 (5 bases). V dropped 8 bases and J dropped 3 bases, with 10 bases sitting between them. CDR1 is LGHDT, CDR2 YNNKEL, per germline (reference sequence). The CDR3 totals 12 residues. The CDR3 nucleotides are TGTGCCAGCGAAACTAGGAAAGAGACCCAGTACTTC. Translation gives CASETRKETQYF.

The rearrangement links TRBV5-4 to TRBJ2-5; a possible D gene is TRBD2 (6 bases). This CDR3 region has 13 residues. Trimming took off 5 bases at V and 5 bases at J, with 13 bases between the two ends. Germline V CDR1 and CDR2: SGHNT, YYREEE (reference sequence). The DNA for the CDR3 is TGTGCCAGCAGGGCCCCCAGCGGGGAGACCCAGTACTTC. Its translation: CASRAPSGETQYF.

J is TRBJ2-6 and V is TRBV27, with 7 nucleotides matching TRBD1. The CDR3 extends over 15 amino acids. V trimming: 3 bases; J trimming: 2 bases; junction bases outside the gene matches: 1. The germline V gene has CDR1 MNHEY and CDR2 SMNVEV (reference sequence). This CDR3 is CASSFTGAGANVLTF. The CDR3 bases are TGTGCCAGCAGTTTCACAGGGGCTGGGGCCAACGTCCTGACTTTC.

This rearrangement joins TRBV5-5 to TRBJ1-5; maybe TRBD1 (6 bases). This CDR3 has 15 residues. The germline V gene encodes CDR1 SGHKS and CDR2 YYEKEE (reference sequence). Trimming pared 4 bases from V and 4 bases from J, leaving 15 bases between. In DNA, the CDR3 is TGTGCCAGCAGCCTAGCAGGGGTGGGTAATCAGCCCCAGCATTTT. Protein sequence: CASSLAGVGNQPQHF.

The chain is built from TRBV5-1 and TRBJ2-7; TRBD1 matches at 7 bases. Germline V gene data show CDR1 as SGHRS and CDR2 as YFSETQ. After removal of 0 bases from V and 5 bases from J, the junction contained 2 bases not matched to a gene. The CDR3 has 13 amino acids. The CDR3 DNA sequence: TGCGCCAGCAGCTTGGCACAGGGGAACGAGCAGTACTTC. This encodes CASSLAQGNEQYF. Based on the CDR3 plus reference TRBV5-1 and TRBJ2-7, the full variable domain is KAGVTQTPRYLIKTRGQQVTLSCSPISGHRSVSWYQQTPGQGLQFLFEYFSETQRNKGNFPGRFSGRQFSNSRSEMNVSTLELGDSALYLCASSLAQGNEQYFGPGTRLTVT.

In the case of this clone: The sample holds other DNA sequences that translate to the same CDR3. The V and J genes are TRBV9 and TRBJ2-2; 10 bases are a match to TRBD2. V shed 1 base and J 1 base; nucleotides not matched to a gene: 1. The germline gives CDR1 SGDLS, CDR2 YYNGEE. The CDR3 loop spans 16 amino acids. The CDR3 region is CASSVIAGGNTGELFF. The CDR3 DNA sequence: TGTGCCAGCAGCGTAATAGCGGGAGGGAACACCGGGGAGCTGTTTTTT.

The CDR3 reads CASSPGTVGTGELFF. The DNA of the CDR3 is TGTGCCAGCAGTCCCGGGACTGTGGGTACCGGGGAGCTGTTTTTT. The V gene is TRBV6-5, the J gene TRBJ2-2, with D possibly being TRBD2 (6 bases). The CDR3 totals 15 residues. The germline V gene has CDR1 MNHEY and CDR2 SVGAGI. With 5 bases removed from V and 5 bases from J, the gap between germline ends came to 15 bases.